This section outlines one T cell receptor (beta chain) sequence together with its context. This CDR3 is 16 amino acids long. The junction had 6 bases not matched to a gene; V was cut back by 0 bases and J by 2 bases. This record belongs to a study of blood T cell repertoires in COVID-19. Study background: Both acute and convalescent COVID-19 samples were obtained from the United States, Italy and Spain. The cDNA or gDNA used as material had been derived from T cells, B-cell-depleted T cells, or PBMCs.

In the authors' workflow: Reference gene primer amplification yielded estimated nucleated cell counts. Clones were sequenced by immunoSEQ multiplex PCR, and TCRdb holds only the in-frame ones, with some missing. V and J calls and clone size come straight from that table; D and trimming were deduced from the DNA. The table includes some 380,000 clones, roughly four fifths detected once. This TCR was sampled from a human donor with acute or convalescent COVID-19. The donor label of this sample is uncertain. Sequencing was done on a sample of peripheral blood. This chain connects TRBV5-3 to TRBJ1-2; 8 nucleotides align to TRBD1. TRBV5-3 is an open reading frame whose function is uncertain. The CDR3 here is CARSLADRGSNYGYTF. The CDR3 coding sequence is TGTGCCAGAAGCTTGGCTGACAGGGGTTCCAACTATGGCTACACCTTC.